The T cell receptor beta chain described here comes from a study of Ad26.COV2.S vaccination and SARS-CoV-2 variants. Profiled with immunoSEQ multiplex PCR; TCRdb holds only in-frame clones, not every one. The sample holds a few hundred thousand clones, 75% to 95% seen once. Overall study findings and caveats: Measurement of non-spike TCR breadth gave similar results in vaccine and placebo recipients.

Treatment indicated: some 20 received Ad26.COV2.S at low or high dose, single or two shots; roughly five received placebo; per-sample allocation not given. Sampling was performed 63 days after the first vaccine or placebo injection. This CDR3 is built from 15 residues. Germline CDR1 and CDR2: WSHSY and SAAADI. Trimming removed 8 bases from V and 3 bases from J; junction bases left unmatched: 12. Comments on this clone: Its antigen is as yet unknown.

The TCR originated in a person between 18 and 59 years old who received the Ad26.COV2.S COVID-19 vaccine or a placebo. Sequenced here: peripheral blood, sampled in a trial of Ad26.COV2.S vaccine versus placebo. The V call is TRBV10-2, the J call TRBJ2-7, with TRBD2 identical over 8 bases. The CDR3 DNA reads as TGCGCCAGCTGGCCGGAAACTAGCGGATACTACGAGCAGTACTTC. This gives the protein CASWPETSGYYEQYF.